The rows below give T cell receptor beta chains drawn from one sample of a study of CD8+ T cells in alopecia areata. Sequencing used immunoSEQ multiplex PCR; TCRdb keeps in-frame clones, though not all of them. This sample has 79,000 or so clones, with around two thirds found just once. The sample here was CD8+ T cells sorted from blood, taken at week 24, from a patient treated with tofacitinib. The origin of the receptors is a human donor with alopecia areata. Both conserved end residues are part of each CDR3. A D gene is named only where the DNA matches it firmly. Not all rows give a size; the values are once, few, many and, for expanded clones, a class.

d_call,j_call,v_call,clone_size,cdr3_nt,cdr3_aa
-,TRBJ2-7,TRBV29-1,-,TGCAGCGTGGAAACTGGGTCCTACGAGCAGTACTTC,CSVETGSYEQYF
TRBD2,TRBJ2-4,TRBV29-1,-,TGCAGCGTTGAAGAGGGAACTAGCGGAGTTCAGTACTTC,CSVEEGTSGVQYF
-,TRBJ1-3,TRBV9,-,TGTGCCAGCAGCGGCCCCCGGGACATACTTTTT,CASSGPRDILF
-,TRBJ1-2,TRBV27,-,TGTGCCAGCAGGGAAAGGGGCAGTAACTATGGCTACACCTTC,CASRERGSNYGYTF
-,TRBJ1-2,TRBV19,-,TGTGCCAGTAGTCCCTGGGACCTCTATGGCTACACCTTC,CASSPWDLYGYTF
-,TRBJ2-7,TRBV15,once,TGTGCCACCAGCAGAGGGTCGGACCTTTCCTACGAGCAGTACTTC,CATSRGSDLSYEQYF
-,TRBJ2-2,TRBV6-6,-,TGTGCCAGCAGTTACTCGACGCAATCCGGGGAGCTGTTTTTT,CASSYSTQSGELFF
-,TRBJ2-7,TRBV4-1,-,TGCGCCAGCAGCCAAGGGGACAACTCCTACGAGCAGTACTTC,CASSQGDNSYEQYF
-,TRBJ2-2,TRBV30,-,TGTGCCTGGAATCTCGGGACCGCCAACGGGGAGCTGTTTTTT,CAWNLGTANGELFF
-,TRBJ2-3,TRBV27,-,TGTGCCAGCAGTTTCGAACAGGGCACAGATACGCAGTATTTT,CASSFEQGTDTQYF
TRBD1,TRBJ1-2,TRBV7-9,-,TGTGCCAGCAGCTTAGAGGGGCAGGGGGCTCCGGATGGCTACACCTTC,CASSLEGQGAPDGYTF
-,TRBJ2-7,TRBV29-1,few,TGCAGCGTTGAACTGGCCGACTCCTACGAGCAGTACTTC,CSVELADSYEQYF
TRBD1,TRBJ1-1,TRBV13,-,TGTGCCAGCAGCTCCGACAGGGACACTGAAGCTTTCTTT,CASSSDRDTEAFF
-,TRBJ1-5,TRBV30,-,TGTGCCTGGACGGACGGCGGGGGTCAGCCCCAGCATTTT,CAWTDGGGQPQHF
-,TRBJ2-7,TRBV5-1,-,TGCGCCAGCAGCTTGACAGAGCGGGAGCAGTACTTC,CASSLTEREQYF
TRBD1,TRBJ2-5,TRBV29-1,-,TGCAGCGTCCCGGGACAGGGGATGGAGACCCAGTACTTC,CSVPGQGMETQYF
-,TRBJ1-2,TRBV9,-,TGTGCCAGCAGCACCGGGACGGATATTAACTATGGCTACACCTTC,CASSTGTDINYGYTF
-,TRBJ2-7,TRBV4-1,-,TGCGCCAGCAGCCAAGCGGGGAGCCCCTACGAGCAGTACTTC,CASSQAGSPYEQYF
-,TRBJ2-5,TRBV19,few,TGTGCCAGTAGCCGCTATAACAGGATGGAGACCCAGTACTTC,CASSRYNRMETQYF
TRBD2,TRBJ2-1,TRBV2,-,TGTGCCAGCAGAGAGACTAGCGGTTCCTACAATGAGCAGTTCTTC,CASRETSGSYNEQFF
-,TRBJ1-5,TRBV27,-,TGTGCCAGCAGTTTATGGAACAATCAGCCCCAGCATTTT,CASSLWNNQPQHF
-,TRBJ1-2,TRBV28,-,TGTGCCAGCAGACTAGGGGCAGCCTCTAACTATGGCTACACCTTC,CASRLGAASNYGYTF
TRBD2,TRBJ2-3,TRBV9,-,TGTGCCAGCAGCGTACTAGCGGCTAGCACAGATACGCAGTATTTT,CASSVLAASTDTQYF
TRBD2,TRBJ2-3,TRBV13,once,TGTGCCAGCAGCCCGACTAGCGGACCACTCACAGATACGCAGTATTTT,CASSPTSGPLTDTQYF
-,TRBJ1-1,TRBV4-3,-,TGCGCCAGCAGCCAAGATGTCGGGGGAATGAACACTGAAGCTTTCTTT,CASSQDVGGMNTEAFF
TRBD2,TRBJ2-7,TRBV27,-,TGTGCCAGCAGTTTAAGAGTAGCGGGACTCACCTCCTACGAGCAGTACTTC,CASSLRVAGLTSYEQYF
-,TRBJ1-6,TRBV6-5,-,TGTGCCAGCAGTTACTCAAACGGGGATTCACCCCTCCACTTT,CASSYSNGDSPLHF
TRBD2,TRBJ2-3,TRBV5-1,-,TGCGCCAGCAGCTTGGTAGCGGGGGCTAGCACAGATACGCAGTATTTT,CASSLVAGASTDTQYF
TRBD1,TRBJ1-4,TRBV5-4,many,TGTGCCAGCAGCCTCCAGGGACAGGGCGATAGAAAACTGTTTTTT,CASSLQGQGDRKLFF
-,TRBJ2-4,TRBV23-1,few,TGCGCCAGCAGTCAATCAGGGGGACCCAAAAACATTCAGTACTTC,CASSQSGGPKNIQYF
-,TRBJ1-1,TRBV6-5,few,TGTGCCAGCAGTCCTGACCTAGTGTACACTGAAGCTTTCTTT,CASSPDLVYTEAFF
-,TRBJ1-1,TRBV4-3,-,TGCGCCAGCAGCCAAGATGGCTCCGGCCGGGGAGCTTTCTTT,CASSQDGSGRGAFF
-,TRBJ1-5,TRBV27,-,TGTGCCAGCAGCGGTGTAGGGGATCAGCCCCAGCATTTT,CASSGVGDQPQHF
TRBD2,TRBJ2-3,TRBV7-2,few,TGTGCCAGCAGTCCTTTGCGGGGGAGCACAGATACGCAGTATTTT,CASSPLRGSTDTQYF
-,TRBJ1-1,TRBV7-3,-,TGTGCCAGCAGCTACTGGGGGAACACTGAAGCTTTCTTT,CASSYWGNTEAFF
TRBD2,TRBJ2-7,TRBV4-3,-,TGCGCCAGCAGCCAAGAGGATCGTAGCGGGAGTGGCGAGCAGTACTTC,CASSQEDRSGSGEQYF
-,TRBJ2-7,TRBV4-3,-,TGCGCCAGCAGCCAAGATGTTGGCGGAGGGTTTTACGAGCAGTACTTC,CASSQDVGGGFYEQYF
TRBD1,TRBJ1-5,TRBV5-1,-,TGCGCCAGCAGCTTCGGGACAGATAGCAATCAGCCCCAGCATTTT,CASSFGTDSNQPQHF
-,TRBJ2-7,TRBV7-9,-,TGTGCCAGCAGCTTCGGCCCAGAAAGCTACGAGCAGTACTTC,CASSFGPESYEQYF
TRBD2,TRBJ2-7,TRBV4-3,few,TGCGCCAGCAGCCAAGAAGTCAGTTGGGTCGGGAGGGCCCACGAGCAGTACTTC,CASSQEVSWVGRAHEQYF
-,TRBJ2-3,TRBV7-9,once,TGTGCCAGCAGCTTAAGGGGGCGGGACACAGATACGCAGTATTTT,CASSLRGRDTDTQYF
-,TRBJ2-7,TRBV4-3,-,TGCGCCAGCAGCGGGTACGGGGGCAGCTACGAGCAGTACTTC,CASSGYGGSYEQYF
-,TRBJ1-1,TRBV6-6,-,TGTGCCAGCAGTTACGGCAAGGAAGCTTTCTTT,CASSYGKEAFF
-,TRBJ1-2,TRBV19,-,TGTGCCAGTAGCGGGACAAGCACGGGCTACACCTTC,CASSGTSTGYTF
TRBD2,TRBJ2-7,TRBV5-6,-,TGTGCCAGCAGCTGGGGGGCTGGGACTAGCGGGAGCTACGAGCAGTACTTC,CASSWGAGTSGSYEQYF
TRBD2,TRBJ2-2,TRBV4-2,-,TGTGCCAGCAGCCAAGTACCGGGACTAGCGGGGGGGCCTCCCACCGGGGAGCTGTTTTTT,CASSQVPGLAGGPPTGELFF
-,TRBJ2-2,TRBV7-7,few,TGTGCCAGCAGCTTAGGCAGATACACCGGGGAGCTGTTTTTT,CASSLGRYTGELFF
-,TRBJ1-1,TRBV6-5,-,TGTGCCAGCAGTCCCCCGGGGAACACTGAAGCTTTCTTT,CASSPPGNTEAFF
TRBD2,TRBJ2-7,TRBV27,-,TGTGCCAGCAGTCCGCGACTAGCGGGGGCCGCCTACGAGCAGTACTTC,CASSPRLAGAAYEQYF
-,TRBJ2-3,TRBV25-1,-,TGTGCCAGCAGTGAAGACAGCACAGATACGCAGTATTTT,CASSEDSTDTQYF
TRBD1,TRBJ2-7,TRBV27,-,TGTGCCAGCAGTTTTTCCGGGGACAGAGCCTACGAGCAGTACTTC,CASSFSGDRAYEQYF
TRBD2,TRBJ2-5,TRBV4-1,-,TGCGCCAGCAGCCACGCACTAGCGGGGGGAGAGACCCAGTACTTC,CASSHALAGGETQYF
-,TRBJ2-1,TRBV4-3,-,TGCGCCAGCAGCCAAGATAGAGTTGGGAGGAGCTCCTACAATGAGCAGTTCTTC,CASSQDRVGRSSYNEQFF